The source of this T cell receptor beta chain is a study of blood T cells in healthy people across ages (dated by TCRdb to 2013 to 2016). Regarding the complete study: Template switching captured roughly one uniquely barcoded TCR beta cDNA molecule per two T cells in model experiments. To avoid experimental bias, donors of different ages were distributed randomly across sequencing lanes. The study measured age-related changes in TCR beta repertoire diversity using deep sequencing normalized with unique cDNA molecular identifiers. For two donors (one aged 18 to 30 and one aged 80 or older), the study analyzed two additional independent replicas of 1 million unique cDNA reads from the same blood draw. The donors were divided into four age groups: young (average about 16 years), middle-aged (almost 40), aged (roughly 60) and long-lived (roughly 88).

As for this clonotype: The target of this receptor is not known. No per-base quality is available; no much larger clone lies one base away.

Library method: 5' RACE. The run used an Illumina HiSeq 2500. The second PCR ran for about 6 to 11 cycles and used a J-beta primer mix along with a sample-barcoded 5' primer. A unique molecular identifier was introduced onto each TCR beta cDNA molecule by a template-switch 5' adaptor carrying 12 random nucleotides. Each sample yielded at least 3 million CDR3-containing paired-end reads. First-strand cDNA was synthesized from all RNA with the Mint cDNA synthesis kit, primed by a TRBC-specific oligonucleotide. Following uracil-DNA glycosylase treatment, all cDNA underwent a first 18-cycle PCR with the universal primers M1SS and BC2_uni_R. As for the authors' bioinformatics: For normalization, 1 million high-quality reads, each with a distinct molecular identifier, were randomly selected from each sample. Reads sharing molecular identifiers were discarded rather than binned into consensus sequences. MiTCR, run with a Q25 quality threshold and the strictest error-elimination algorithm, handled CDR3 identification, clonotype clustering and error correction. Lower-bound total TCR beta diversity was estimated with a nonparametric unseen species model using Euler transformation. Using fastp trimming at Q25 and MiXCR clonotype assembly, TCRdb reanalyzed the public sequencing data and kept in-frame beta chains. Under each unique CDR3 protein, matching rows form one entry showing the most common genes and DNA. TCRdb, not the authors, supplied the V and J calls. This sample is represented by about 1.6 million distinct CDR3 sequences; about 31% of them were singletons. Of the sample, around 11% is held by the ten largest clones.

The CDR3 contains 16 residues, cysteine and phenylalanine counted. This entry keeps only the CDR3 DNA: 48 bases, framed from base 1. According to the germline V gene, CDR1 reads SGHTA and CDR2 reads FQGTGA. What the work shows at the level of the full study, not this receptor alone: As age increased, observed TCR beta diversity per million T cells dropped in a roughly linear way, and a significant reduction was already evident by age 40. The long-lived group showed more naive CD4+ T cells, fewer expanded clones and increased TCR diversity than the aged group, suggesting age selection. Estimates of total diversity from one million sequenced T cells were regarded as lower bounds and underestimates. A strong correlation was found between observed TCR beta diversity and the percentage of naive T cells measured by flow cytometry. Bulk unsorted PBMC profiling prevented conclusive comparison of naive and antigen-experienced compartments. Because the CMV infection status of the donors was unknown, age-related changes in expanded clonotypes may potentially have been confounded.

The donors were 40 or so Caucasian individuals from Russia, aged 6 to 90 years, who were systemically healthy. Each donor gave ten milliliters of peripheral blood, collected into EDTA-treated Vacutainer tubes. Ficoll-Paque density-gradient centrifugation was used to isolate PBMCs, with at least 7 million per sample. Total RNA was extracted from PBMCs with Trizol reagent, with at least 5.5 micrograms obtained per sample. For every donor, flow cytometry on a PBMC aliquot measured the percentage of naive CD45RAhigh/CD27high T cells. Recombination linked TRBV7-3 to TRBJ2-7, and the D gene may be TRBD1, 6 bases matching. The closer fit of TRBJ2-5 to the DNA end suggests the J call may be wrong. The sample taken for sequencing was blood. The receptor comes from a woman in her twenties or thirties in good health. The DNA sequence follows: TGTGCCAGCATCATGGAGGCAGGGGAGAGTCGGGAGACCCAGTACTTC. This encodes CASIMEAGESRETQYF.